This T cell receptor (beta chain) came from a study of blood T cell repertoires in COVID-19. Study overall: Whether acute or convalescent, the COVID-19 samples came from the United States, Italy and Spain. T cells, B-cell-depleted T cells, or PBMCs supplied cDNA or gDNA.

Methods used by the authors: Reference gene primer amplification gave nucleated cell count estimates. The table came from immunoSEQ multiplex PCR; TCRdb's copy has only in-frame clones and leaves some out. The V and J calls and clone size are taken from that table; D and trimming were inferred from the DNA. Among roughly 71,000 clones listed, 88% were seen once. The CDR3 totals 14 residues. V was cut by 2 bases and J by 5 bases, with 11 bases left in between. In germline, CDR1 is KGHDR, CDR2 SFDVKD. This receptor was obtained from a man between 50 and 59 years old with acute or convalescent COVID-19. V and J are TRBV24-1 and TRBJ2-5; D remains unclear. The sample consisted of peripheral blood. Here the CDR3 reads CATSDSTVQETQYF. The DNA of the CDR3 is TGTGCCACCAGTGATTCTACAGTCCAGGAGACCCAGTACTTC.